The rows below give T cell receptor beta chains drawn from one sample of a study of blood T cell repertoires in COVID-19. Only in-frame clones appear in the TCRdb table, and some are missing; sequencing was by immunoSEQ multiplex PCR. The sample shows roughly 380,000 clones, roughly 77% of them seen only once. The sample consisted of peripheral blood. These receptors came from a human donor with acute or convalescent COVID-19. The donor label of this sample is uncertain. The CDR3 runs from the conserved cysteine through the conserved F or W. The D gene is left open where the match is weak. Expanded clones are given a class, and other clones once, few, many or no size at all.

>.|.|TRBJ2-1|TRBV11-2
CASSLVQASYNEQFF
TGTGCCAGCAGCTTAGTTCAGGCTTCCTACAATGAGCAGTTCTTC
>.|few|TRBJ1-5|TRBV7-2
CASSVGQPSNQPQHF
TGTGCCAGCAGCGTAGGACAGCCCAGCAATCAGCCCCAGCATTTT
>TRBD2|.|TRBJ2-7|TRBV7-2
CASSYTSGSYEQYF
TGTGCCAGCAGCTACACTAGCGGGAGTTACGAGCAGTACTTC
>.|.|TRBJ1-2|TRBV20-1
CSQGGGYTF
TGCAGTCAAGGGGGAGGCTACACCTTC
>.|.|TRBJ2-3|TRBV3-1/TRBV3-2
CASSHTRGGTDTQYF
TGTGCCAGCAGCCATACTAGAGGTGGCACAGATACGCAGTATTTT
>TRBD1|.|TRBJ2-3|TRBV28
CASRGQGAGNTQYF
TGTGCCAGCAGGGGACAGGGGGCAGGAAATACGCAGTATTTT
>.|.|TRBJ2-7|TRBV30
CAWSQVRGTVAKQYF
TGTGCCTGGAGTCAGGTTCGGGGGACAGTGGCTAAGCAGTACTTC
>.|.|TRBJ1-2|TRBV7-8
CASSLGGTPNYGYTF
TGTGCCAGCAGCTTAGGAGGCACGCCTAACTATGGCTACACCTTC
>.|.|TRBJ1-2|TRBV6-1
CASSEGQIIYGYTF
TGTGCCAGCAGTGAAGGACAGATAATTTATGGCTACACCTTC
>.|.|TRBJ2-2|TRBV7-6
CASRSLAGSTGELFF
TGTGCCAGCAGATCGCTGGCAGGGTCGACCGGGGAGCTGTTTTTT
>.|.|TRBJ1-3|TRBV15
CATSRDVSSGNTIYF
TGTGCCACCAGCAGAGATGTGAGCTCTGGAAACACCATATATTTT
>TRBD2|.|TRBJ2-2|TRBV30
CAHTKLAGMNTGELFF
TGTGCGCATACCAAACTAGCGGGAATGAACACCGGGGAGCTGTTTTTT
>TRBD2|.|TRBJ2-2|TRBV25-1
CASSEAGGNTGELFF
TGTGCCAGCAGTGAGGCGGGGGGGAACACCGGGGAGCTGTTTTTT
>TRBD2|once|TRBJ2-2|TRBV20-1
CSASWREKAGELFF
TGCAGTGCTAGTTGGCGGGAGAAAGCCGGGGAGCTGTTTTTT
>.|.|TRBJ2-1|TRBV11-2
CASSLDGQQFF
TGTGCCAGCAGCTTAGATGGCCAGCAGTTCTTC
>.|.|TRBJ1-2|TRBV19
CASSIDRRRLNYGYTF
TGTGCCAGTAGTATAGATCGTCGCAGACTTAACTATGGCTACACCTTC
>TRBD1|.|TRBJ1-2|TRBV27
CASSSQNSRGHGYTF
TGTGCCAGCAGTTCCCAAAACAGCAGGGGGCATGGCTACACCTTC
>TRBD1|.|TRBJ1-5|TRBV29-1
CSATGGNNQPQHF
TGCAGCGCGACAGGGGGGAACAATCAGCCCCAGCATTTT
>.|once|TRBJ2-3|TRBV29-1
CSVDTASTDTQYF
TGCAGCGTTGACACTGCCAGCACAGATACGCAGTATTTT
>TRBD1|.|TRBJ2-7|TRBV28
CASSPFSGTGAYEQYF
TGTGCCAGCAGTCCCTTTTCCGGGACAGGCGCTTACGAGCAGTACTTC
>TRBD1|.|TRBJ2-3|TRBV23-1
CASSPDPGQRTDTQYF
TGCGCCAGCAGTCCTGACCCGGGACAGCGCACAGATACGCAGTATTTT
>.|.|TRBJ1-1|TRBV14
CASSPYRTRDTEAFF
TGTGCCAGCAGCCCCTACAGGACACGGGACACTGAAGCTTTCTTT
>.|.|TRBJ1-2|TRBV28
CASSGQIGGYTF
TGTGCCAGCAGTGGACAGATCGGTGGCTACACCTTC
>.|.|TRBJ2-7|TRBV18
CASSPPRPPYEQYF
TGTGCCAGCTCACCCCCCAGGCCACCCTACGAGCAGTACTTC
>.|.|TRBJ1-1|TRBV12-5
CASGLRQNTEAFF
TGTGCTAGTGGTTTGCGACAGAACACTGAAGCTTTCTTT
>TRBD2|.|TRBJ2-3|TRBV30
CAWSTAGGLTDTQYF
TGTGCCTGGAGTACGGCGGGGGGGCTCACAGATACGCAGTATTTT
>.|few|TRBJ2-2|TRBV3-1/TRBV3-2
CASSPLLGGIGELFF
TGTGCCAGCAGCCCCTTGCTCGGGGGTATCGGGGAGCTGTTTTTT
>TRBD1|.|TRBJ1-1|TRBV19
CASSTGQGRTEAFF
TGTGCCAGTAGTACGGGACAGGGGAGGACTGAAGCTTTCTTT